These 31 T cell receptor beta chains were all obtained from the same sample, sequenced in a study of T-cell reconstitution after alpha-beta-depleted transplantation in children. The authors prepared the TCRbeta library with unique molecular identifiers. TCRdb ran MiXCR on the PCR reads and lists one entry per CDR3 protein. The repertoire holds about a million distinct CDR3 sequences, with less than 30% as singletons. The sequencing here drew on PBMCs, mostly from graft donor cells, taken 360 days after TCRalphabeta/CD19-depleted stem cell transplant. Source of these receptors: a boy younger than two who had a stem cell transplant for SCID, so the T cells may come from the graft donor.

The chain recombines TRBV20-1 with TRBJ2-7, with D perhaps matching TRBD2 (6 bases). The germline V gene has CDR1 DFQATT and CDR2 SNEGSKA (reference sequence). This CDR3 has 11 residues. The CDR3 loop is CSVRGSTEQYF. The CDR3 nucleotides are TGCAGCGTCCGGGGGAGTACCGAGCAGTACTTC.

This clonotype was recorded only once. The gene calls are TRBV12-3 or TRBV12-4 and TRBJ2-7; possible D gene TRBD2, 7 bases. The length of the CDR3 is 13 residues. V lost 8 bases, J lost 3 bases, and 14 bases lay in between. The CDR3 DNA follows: TGTGCCAGCTCCGGGGGGACACTCTACGAGCAGTACTTC. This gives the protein CASSGGTLYEQYF.

The CDR3 sequence: CASSSTAGGARYTEAFF. CDR3 DNA sequence: TGCGCCAGCAGCTCGACCGCAGGGGGCGCCAGGTACACTGAAGCTTTCTTT. The chain recombines TRBV5-1 with TRBJ1-1, with TRBD1 identical over 8 bases. CDR3 size: 17 residues. Germline CDR1 is SGHRS and CDR2 is YFSETQ. The trim removed 3 bases at V and 3 bases at J, leaving 13 bases unmatched.

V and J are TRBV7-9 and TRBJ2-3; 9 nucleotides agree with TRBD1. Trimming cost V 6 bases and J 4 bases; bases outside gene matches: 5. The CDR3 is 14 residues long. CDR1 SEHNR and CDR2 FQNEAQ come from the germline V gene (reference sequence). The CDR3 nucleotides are TGTGCCAGCAGTGGGACAGGGCTTCCAGATACGCAGTATTTT. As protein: CASSGTGLPDTQYF.

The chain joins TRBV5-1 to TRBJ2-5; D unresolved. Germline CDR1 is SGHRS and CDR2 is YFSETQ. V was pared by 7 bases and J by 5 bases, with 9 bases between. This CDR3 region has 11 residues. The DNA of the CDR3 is TGCGCCAGCGCCGCCGGGGAGACCCAGTACTTC. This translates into CASAAGETQYF.

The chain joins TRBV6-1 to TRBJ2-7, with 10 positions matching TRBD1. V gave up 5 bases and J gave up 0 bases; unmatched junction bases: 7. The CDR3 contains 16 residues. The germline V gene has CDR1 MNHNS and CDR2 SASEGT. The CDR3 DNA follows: TGTGCCAGCAGTCCCGGGACAGGGGAAAGCTCCTACGAGCAGTACTTC. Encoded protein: CASSPGTGESSYEQYF.

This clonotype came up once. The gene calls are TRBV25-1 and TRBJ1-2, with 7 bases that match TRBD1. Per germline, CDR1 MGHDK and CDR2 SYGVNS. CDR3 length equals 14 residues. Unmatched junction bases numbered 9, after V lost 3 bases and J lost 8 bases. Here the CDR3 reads CASSDPGQALGYTF. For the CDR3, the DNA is TGTGCCAGCAGTGACCCAGGACAGGCCCTGGGCTACACCTTC.

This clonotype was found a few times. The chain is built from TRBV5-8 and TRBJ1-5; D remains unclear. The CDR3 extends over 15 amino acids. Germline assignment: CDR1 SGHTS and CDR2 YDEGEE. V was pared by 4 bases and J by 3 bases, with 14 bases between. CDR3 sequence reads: CASSPGRVLNQPQHF. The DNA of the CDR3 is TGTGCCAGCAGCCCAGGAAGGGTACTCAATCAGCCCCAGCATTTT.

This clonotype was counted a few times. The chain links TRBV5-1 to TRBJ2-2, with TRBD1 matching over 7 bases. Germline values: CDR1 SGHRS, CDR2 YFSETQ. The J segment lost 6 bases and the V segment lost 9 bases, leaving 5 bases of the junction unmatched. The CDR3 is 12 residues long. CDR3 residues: CATGTASGELFF. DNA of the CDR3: TGCGCCACCGGGACAGCCTCCGGGGAGCTGTTTTTT.

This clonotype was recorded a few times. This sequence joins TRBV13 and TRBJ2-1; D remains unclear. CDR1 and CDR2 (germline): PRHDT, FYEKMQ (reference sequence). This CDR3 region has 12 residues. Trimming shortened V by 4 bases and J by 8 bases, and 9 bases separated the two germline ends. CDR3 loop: CASSSPPHEQFF. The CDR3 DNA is TGTGCCAGCAGCTCCCCTCCCCATGAGCAGTTCTTC. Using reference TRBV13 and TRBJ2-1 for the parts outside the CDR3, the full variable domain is AAGVIQSPRHLIKEKRETATLKCYPIPRHDTVYWYQQGPGQDPQFLISFYEKMQSDKGSIPDRFSAQQFSDYHSELNMSSLELGDSALYFCASSSPPHEQFFGPGTRLTVL.

The CDR3 loop is CASRESLATQYF. In DNA, the CDR3 is TGTGCCAGCAGAGAATCTTTAGCTACGCAGTATTTT. The rearrangement joins TRBV2 to TRBJ2-3; no definite D call. V lost 6 bases to trimming and J lost 8 bases, with 12 bases between them. This CDR3 spans 12 amino acids. CDR1 SNHLY and CDR2 FYNNEI come from the germline V gene. Complete variable domain (other parts from reference TRBV2 and TRBJ2-3): EPEVTQTPSHQVTQMGQEVILRCVPISNHLYFYWYRQILGQKVEFLVSFYNNEISEKSEIFDDQFSVERPDGSNFTLKIRSTKLEDSAMYFCASRESLATQYFGPGTRLTVL.

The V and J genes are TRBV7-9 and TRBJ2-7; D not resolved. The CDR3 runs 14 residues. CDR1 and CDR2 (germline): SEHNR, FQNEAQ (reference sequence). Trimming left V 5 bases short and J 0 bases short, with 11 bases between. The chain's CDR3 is CASSPARYSYEQYF. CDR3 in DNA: TGTGCCAGCAGCCCCGCCAGGTACTCCTACGAGCAGTACTTC.

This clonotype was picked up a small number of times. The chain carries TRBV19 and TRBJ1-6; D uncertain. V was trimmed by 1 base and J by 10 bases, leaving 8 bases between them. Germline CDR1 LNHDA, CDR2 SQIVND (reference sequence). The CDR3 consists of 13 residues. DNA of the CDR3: TGTGCCAGTAGTATAGCGGGCCTCTCACCCCTCCACTTT. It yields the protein CASSIAGLSPLHF.

The CDR3 loop reads CASSLAGQAGNQPQHF. CDR3 DNA sequence: TGTGCCAGCAGCTTAGCGGGACAGGCTGGCAATCAGCCCCAGCATTTT. The J gene is TRBJ1-5, the V gene TRBV7-2, with TRBD1 matching over 8 bases. The V gene's germline CDR1 is SGHTA and CDR2 FQGNSA. With V trimmed by 0 bases and J by 2 bases, 3 bases remained unmatched. This CDR3 is 16 amino acids long.

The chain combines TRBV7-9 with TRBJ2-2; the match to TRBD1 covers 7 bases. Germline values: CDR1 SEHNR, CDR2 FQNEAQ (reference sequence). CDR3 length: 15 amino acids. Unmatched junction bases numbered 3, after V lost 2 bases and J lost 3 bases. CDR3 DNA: TGTGCCAGCAGCTTATCGACAGGGTACACCGGGGAGCTGTTTTTT. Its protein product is CASSLSTGYTGELFF.

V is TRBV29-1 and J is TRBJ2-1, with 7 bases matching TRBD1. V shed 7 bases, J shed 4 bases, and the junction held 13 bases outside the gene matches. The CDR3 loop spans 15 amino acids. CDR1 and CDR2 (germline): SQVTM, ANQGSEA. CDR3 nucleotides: TGCAGCGACCCGCTAGTGTCGGGACAGTACAATGAGCAGTTCTTC. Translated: CSDPLVSGQYNEQFF.

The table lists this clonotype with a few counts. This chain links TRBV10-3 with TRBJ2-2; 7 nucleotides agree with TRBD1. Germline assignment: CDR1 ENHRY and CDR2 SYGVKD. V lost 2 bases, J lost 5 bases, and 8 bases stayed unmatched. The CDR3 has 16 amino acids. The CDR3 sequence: CAISEMGDSPTGELFF. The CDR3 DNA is TGTGCCATCAGTGAGATGGGGGACAGCCCGACCGGGGAGCTGTTTTTT.

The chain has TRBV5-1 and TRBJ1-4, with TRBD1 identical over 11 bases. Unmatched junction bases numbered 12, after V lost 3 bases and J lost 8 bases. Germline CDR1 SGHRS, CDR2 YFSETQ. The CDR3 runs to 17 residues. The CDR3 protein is CASSSGQGAKGREKLFF. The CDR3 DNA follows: TGCGCCAGCAGCTCAGGACAGGGGGCGAAGGGGAGAGAAAAACTGTTTTTT. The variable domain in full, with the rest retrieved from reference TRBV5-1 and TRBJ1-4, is KAGVTQTPRYLIKTRGQQVTLSCSPISGHRSVSWYQQTPGQGLQFLFEYFSETQRNKGNFPGRFSGRQFSNSRSEMNVSTLELGDSALYLCASSSGQGAKGREKLFFGSGTQLSVL.

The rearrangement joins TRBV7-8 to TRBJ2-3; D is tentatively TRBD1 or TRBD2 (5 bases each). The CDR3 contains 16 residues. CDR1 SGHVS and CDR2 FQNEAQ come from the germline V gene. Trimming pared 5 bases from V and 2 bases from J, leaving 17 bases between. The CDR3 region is CASSPYVVGVTDTQYF. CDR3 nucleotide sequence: TGTGCCAGCAGCCCCTACGTGGTGGGGGTCACAGATACGCAGTATTTT.

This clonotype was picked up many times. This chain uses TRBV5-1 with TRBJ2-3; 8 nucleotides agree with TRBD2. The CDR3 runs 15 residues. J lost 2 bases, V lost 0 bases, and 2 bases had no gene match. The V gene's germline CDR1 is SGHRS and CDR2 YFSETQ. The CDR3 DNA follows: TGCGCCAGCAGCTTGGAACTAGCGGACACAGATACGCAGTATTTT. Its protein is CASSLELADTDTQYF.

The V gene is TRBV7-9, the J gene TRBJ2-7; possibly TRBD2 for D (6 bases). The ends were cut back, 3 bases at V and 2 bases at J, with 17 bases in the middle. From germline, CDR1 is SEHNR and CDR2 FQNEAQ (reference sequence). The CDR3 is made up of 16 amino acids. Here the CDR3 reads CASSFTVGRGAYEQYF. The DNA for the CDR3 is TGTGCCAGCAGCTTTACGGTGGGGCGGGGAGCCTACGAGCAGTACTTC. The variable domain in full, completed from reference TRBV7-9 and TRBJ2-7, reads DTGVSQNPRHKITKRGQNVTFRCDPISEHNRLYWYRQTLGQGPEFLTYFQNEAQLEKSRLLSDRFSAERPKGSFSTLEIQRTEQGDSAMYLCASSFTVGRGAYEQYFGPGTRLTVT.

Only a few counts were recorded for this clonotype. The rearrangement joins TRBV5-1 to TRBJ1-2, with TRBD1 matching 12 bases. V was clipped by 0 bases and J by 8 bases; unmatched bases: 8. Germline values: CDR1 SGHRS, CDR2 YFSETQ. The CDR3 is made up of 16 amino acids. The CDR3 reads CASSLVGQGARRGYTF. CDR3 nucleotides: TGCGCCAGCAGCTTGGTGGGACAGGGGGCTCGTCGGGGCTACACCTTC.

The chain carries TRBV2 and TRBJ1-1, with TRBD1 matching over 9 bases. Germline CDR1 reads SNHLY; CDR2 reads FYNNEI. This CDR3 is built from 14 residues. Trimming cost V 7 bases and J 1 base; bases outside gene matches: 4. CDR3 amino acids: CASNRGRTNTEAFF. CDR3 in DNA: TGTGCCAGCAACAGGGGGCGTACGAACACTGAAGCTTTCTTT.

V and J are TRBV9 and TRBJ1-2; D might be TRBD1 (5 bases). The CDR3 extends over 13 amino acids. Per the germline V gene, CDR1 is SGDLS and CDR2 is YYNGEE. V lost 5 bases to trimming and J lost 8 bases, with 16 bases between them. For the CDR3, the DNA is TGTGCCAGCAGACAGGCCGCAGAGGGAGGCTACACCTTC. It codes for CASRQAAEGGYTF.

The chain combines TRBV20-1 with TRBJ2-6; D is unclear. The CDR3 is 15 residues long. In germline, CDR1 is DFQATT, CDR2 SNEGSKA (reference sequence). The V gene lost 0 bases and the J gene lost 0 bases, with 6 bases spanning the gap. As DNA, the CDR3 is TGCAGTGCTAGAGAGGGTAACTCTGGGGCCAACGTCCTGACTTTC. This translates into CSAREGNSGANVLTF.

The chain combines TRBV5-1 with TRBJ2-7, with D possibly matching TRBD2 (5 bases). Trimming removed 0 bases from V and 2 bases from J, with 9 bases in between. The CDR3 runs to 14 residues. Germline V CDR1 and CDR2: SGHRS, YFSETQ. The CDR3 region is CASSLEDLPYEQYF. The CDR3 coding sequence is TGCGCCAGCAGCTTGGAGGACTTACCCTACGAGCAGTACTTC.

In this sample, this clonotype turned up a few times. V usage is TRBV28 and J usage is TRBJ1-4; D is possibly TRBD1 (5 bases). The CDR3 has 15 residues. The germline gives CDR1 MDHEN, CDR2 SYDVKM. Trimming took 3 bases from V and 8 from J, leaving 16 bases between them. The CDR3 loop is CASSFRQPPGEKLFF. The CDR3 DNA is TGTGCCAGCAGTTTCCGACAGCCCCCAGGGGAAAAACTGTTTTTT.

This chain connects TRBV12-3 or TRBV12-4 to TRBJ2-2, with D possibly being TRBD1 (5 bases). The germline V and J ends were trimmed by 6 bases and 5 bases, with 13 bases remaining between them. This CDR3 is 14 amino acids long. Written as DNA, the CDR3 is TGTGCCAGCAGCCCTGGACACTCGACCGGGGAGCTGTTTTTT. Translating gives CASSPGHSTGELFF.

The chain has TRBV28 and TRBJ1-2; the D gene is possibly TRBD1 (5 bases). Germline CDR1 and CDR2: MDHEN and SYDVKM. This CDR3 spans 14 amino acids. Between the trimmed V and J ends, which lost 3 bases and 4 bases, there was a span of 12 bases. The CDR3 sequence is CASSFPGTGYGYTF. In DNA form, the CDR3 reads TGTGCCAGCAGTTTTCCTGGGACCGGCTATGGCTACACCTTC.

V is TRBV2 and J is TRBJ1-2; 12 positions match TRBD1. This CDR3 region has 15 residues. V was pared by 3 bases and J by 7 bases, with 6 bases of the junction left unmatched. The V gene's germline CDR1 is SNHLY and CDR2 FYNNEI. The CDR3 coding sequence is TGTGCCAGCAGTGACCCGGGACAGGGGGCAGGTGGCTACACCTTC. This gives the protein CASSDPGQGAGGYTF.

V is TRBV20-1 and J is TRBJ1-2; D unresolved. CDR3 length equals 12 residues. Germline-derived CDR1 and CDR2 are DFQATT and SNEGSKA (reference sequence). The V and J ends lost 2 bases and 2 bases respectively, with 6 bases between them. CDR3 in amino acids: CSARPLNYGYTF. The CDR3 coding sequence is TGCAGTGCTAGACCTCTCAACTATGGCTACACCTTC.